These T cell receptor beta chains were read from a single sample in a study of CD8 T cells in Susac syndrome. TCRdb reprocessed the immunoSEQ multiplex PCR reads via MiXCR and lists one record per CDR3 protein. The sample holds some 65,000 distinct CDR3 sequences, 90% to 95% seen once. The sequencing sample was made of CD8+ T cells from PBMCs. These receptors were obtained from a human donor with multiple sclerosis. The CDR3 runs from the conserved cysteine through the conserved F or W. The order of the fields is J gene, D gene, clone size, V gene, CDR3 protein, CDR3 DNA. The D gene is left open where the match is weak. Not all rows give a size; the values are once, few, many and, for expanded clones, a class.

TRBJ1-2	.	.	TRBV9	CASSSRTSYYGYTF	TGTGCCAGCAGCTCCCGGACAAGCTACTATGGCTACACCTTC
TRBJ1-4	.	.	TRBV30	CAWSHTAANEKLFF	TGTGCCTGGAGTCACACCGCGGCTAATGAAAAACTGTTTTTT
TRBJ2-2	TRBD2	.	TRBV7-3	CASSSSPEILAGGAGGELFF	TGTGCCAGCAGCTCTAGTCCAGAGATACTAGCGGGAGGCGCGGGCGGGGAGCTGTTTTTT
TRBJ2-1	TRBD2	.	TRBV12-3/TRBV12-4	CASSLVAGGDNEQFF	TGTGCCAGCAGTTTGGTAGCGGGGGGTGACAATGAGCAGTTCTTC
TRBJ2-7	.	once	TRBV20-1	CSARGAAFSYEQYF	TGCAGTGCTAGAGGGGCCGCTTTTTCCTACGAGCAGTACTTC
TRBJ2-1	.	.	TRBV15	CATSSTAGRGNEQFF	TGTGCCACCAGCAGCACAGCGGGTCGGGGAAATGAGCAGTTCTTC
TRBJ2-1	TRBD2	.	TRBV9	CASSAPGTSGGYEQFF	TGTGCCAGCAGCGCCCCCGGGACTAGCGGTGGGTATGAGCAGTTCTTC
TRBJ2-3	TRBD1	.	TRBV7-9	CAGAGGQPTDTQYF	TGTGCCGGGGCAGGGGGACAGCCCACAGATACGCAGTATTTT
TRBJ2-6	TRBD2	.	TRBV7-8	CASSPGLAGGSGANVLTF	TGTGCCAGCAGCCCGGGACTAGCGGGAGGCTCTGGGGCCAACGTCCTGACTTTC
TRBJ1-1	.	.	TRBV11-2	CASSLAMVGYEAFF	TGTGCCAGCAGCTTAGCTATGGTCGGGTATGAAGCTTTCTTT
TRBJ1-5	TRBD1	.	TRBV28	CASSFDRVNQPQHF	TGTGCCAGCAGTTTCGACAGGGTCAATCAGCCCCAGCATTTT
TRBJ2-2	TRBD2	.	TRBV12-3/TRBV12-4	CASRPGTSGTGELFF	TGTGCCAGCAGACCCGGGACTAGCGGCACCGGGGAGCTGTTTTTT
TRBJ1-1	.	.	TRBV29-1	CSVAENTEAFF	TGCAGCGTGGCCGAGAACACTGAAGCTTTCTTT
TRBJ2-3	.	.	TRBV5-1	CASSLGHADTQYF	TGCGCCAGCAGCTTGGGTCATGCGGATACGCAGTATTTT
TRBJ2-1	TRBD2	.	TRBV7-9	CASSLAAGAHNEQFF	TGTGCCAGCAGCTTAGCAGCGGGAGCCCACAATGAGCAGTTCTTC
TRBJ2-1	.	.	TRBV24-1	CATSGLPRGHEQFF	TGTGCCACCAGTGGTTTACCTCGGGGGCATGAGCAGTTCTTC
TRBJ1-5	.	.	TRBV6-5	CASGINQPQHF	TGTGCCAGTGGTATCAATCAGCCCCAGCATTTT
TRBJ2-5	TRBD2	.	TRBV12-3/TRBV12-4	CASSPGLALETQYF	TGTGCCAGCAGCCCGGGACTAGCCTTGGAGACCCAGTACTTC
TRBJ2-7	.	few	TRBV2	CASIIVEEQYF	TGTGCCAGTATCATTGTCGAGGAGCAGTACTTC
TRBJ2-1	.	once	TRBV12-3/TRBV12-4	CASSMGSGEQFF	TGTGCCAGCAGTATGGGGAGCGGTGAGCAGTTCTTC
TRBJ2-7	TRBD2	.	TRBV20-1	CSARLAGEYYEQYF	TGCAGTGCAAGATTAGCGGGGGAGTACTACGAGCAGTACTTC
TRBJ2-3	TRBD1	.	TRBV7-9	CASSYERQGPTDTQYF	TGTGCCAGCAGCTACGAACGACAGGGCCCCACAGATACGCAGTATTTT
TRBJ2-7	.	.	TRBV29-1	CSAGNRDLYEQYF	TGCAGCGCCGGAAACAGGGATCTCTACGAGCAGTACTTC
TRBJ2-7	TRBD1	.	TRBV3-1	CASRPRDRGKQYF	TGTGCCAGCAGACCCCGGGACAGGGGAAAGCAGTACTTC
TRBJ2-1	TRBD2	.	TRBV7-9	CASSSRTSGSMNEQFF	TGTGCCAGCAGCAGTCGGACTAGCGGGAGTATGAATGAGCAGTTCTTC
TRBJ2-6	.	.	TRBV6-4	CASSDSTSSGANVLTF	TGTGCCAGCAGTGACTCGACAAGCTCTGGGGCCAACGTCCTGACTTTC
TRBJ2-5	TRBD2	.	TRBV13	CASSTASGQETQYF	TGTGCCAGCAGTACCGCTAGCGGGCAAGAGACCCAGTACTTC
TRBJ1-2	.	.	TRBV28	CASSSPTGISRGYTF	TGTGCCAGCAGTTCGCCTACAGGGATTTCGAGAGGCTACACCTTC
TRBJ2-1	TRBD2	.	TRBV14	CASSQDWTSGNSQLF	TGTGCCAGCAGCCAAGATTGGACTAGCGGGAACAGTCAGCTCTTC
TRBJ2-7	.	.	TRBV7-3	CASSSGTTYEQYF	TGTGCCAGCAGCTCAGGGACGACCTACGAGCAGTACTTC
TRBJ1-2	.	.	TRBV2	CASSEGTTYGYTF	TGTGCCAGCAGTGAGGGGACGACCTATGGCTACACCTTC
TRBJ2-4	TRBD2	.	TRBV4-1	CASSQEAGIAKNIQYF	TGCGCCAGCAGCCAAGAAGCGGGGATAGCCAAAAACATTCAGTACTTC
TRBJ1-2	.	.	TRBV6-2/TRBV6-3	CASSQPGDYGYTF	TGTGCCAGCAGCCAGCCCGGAGACTATGGCTACACCTTC
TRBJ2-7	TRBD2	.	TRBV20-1	CSALGLAGAYEQYF	TGCAGTGCGCTCGGACTAGCGGGGGCCTACGAGCAGTACTTC